A single sample is the source of the 27 T cell receptor beta chains below, sequenced in a study of T cell responses to AZD1222 COVID-19 vaccine. The table came from immunoSEQ multiplex PCR; TCRdb's copy has only in-frame clones and leaves some out. The sample lists roughly 150,000 clones, around 91% occurring once. Sequenced here: peripheral blood, sampled 28 days after the second AZD1222 dose. These receptors came from an adult who received the AZD1222 COVID-19 vaccine.

The chain joins TRBV29-1 to TRBJ2-4; D is possibly TRBD2 (6 bases). The CDR3 is 15 amino acids. Trimming removed 1 base at V and 2 bases at J, with 12 bases between. Germline CDR1 is SQVTM and CDR2 is ANQGSEA. The CDR3 loop is CSVEGWGVTKNIQYF. The DNA of the CDR3 is TGCAGCGTTGAAGGGTGGGGGGTGACCAAAAACATTCAGTACTTC.

The genes are TRBV6-5 and TRBJ2-7, with 9 bases lining up with TRBD1. Trimming at V came to 5 bases and at J to 2 bases, leaving 7 bases not matched to a gene. CDR1 is MNHEY, CDR2 SVGAGI, per germline. There are 15 residues in the CDR3. CDR3 amino acids: CASSRTGQGTYEQYF. For the CDR3, the DNA is TGTGCCAGCAGTAGAACGGGACAGGGTACCTACGAGCAGTACTTC.

This clone has just a few counts. The chain employs TRBV3-1 (or the pseudogene TRBV3-2) and TRBJ2-3; 9 bases line up with TRBD2. V shed 2 bases, J shed 6 bases, and the junction held 12 bases outside the gene matches. Germline CDR1 and CDR2: LGHDT and YNNKEL (reference sequence). CDR3 length: 17 residues. The CDR3 protein is CASSQLAGGRGYDTQYF. The CDR3 region has the DNA TGTGCCAGCAGCCAACTCGCGGGGGGGCGAGGCTACGATACGCAGTATTTT.

The genes are TRBV29-1 and TRBJ2-1, with D hard to call. The CDR3 length is 14 residues. V was cut by 5 bases and J by 5 bases, with 16 bases left in between. The germline V gene has CDR1 SQVTM and CDR2 ANQGSEA. The CDR3 region is CSVRQWGQNNEQFF. In nucleotides, the CDR3 is TGCAGCGTTCGCCAATGGGGTCAGAACAATGAGCAGTTCTTC.

The genes are TRBV3-1 (or the pseudogene TRBV3-2) and TRBJ1-2, with D perhaps TRBD1 (5 bases). Trimming removed 2 bases from V and 2 bases from J, with 12 bases in between. Germline V gene lookup returns CDR1 LGHDT and CDR2 YNNKEL (reference sequence). CDR3 length equals 15 residues. Here the CDR3 DNA reads TGTGCCAGCAGCCAAACCGCTGGGGCGAACTATGGCTACACCTTC. Amino acid sequence: CASSQTAGANYGYTF.

V and J are TRBV6-2 or TRBV6-3 and TRBJ2-5; no definite D call. V was pared by 6 bases and J by 5 bases, with 10 bases between. Germline V gene sequence: CDR1 MNHEY, CDR2 SVGEGT. This CDR3 region has 12 residues. The DNA of the CDR3 is TGTGCCAGCAGCCAGGTGGGGGAGACCCAGTACTTC. Its protein is CASSQVGETQYF.

The gene calls are TRBV6-1 and TRBJ2-3; perhaps TRBD2 as D (5 bases). Germline V gene lookup returns CDR1 MNHNS and CDR2 SASEGT. Deletions cut 4 bases from V and 1 base from J, with 15 bases between. This CDR3 has 16 residues. The CDR3 bases are TGTGCCAGCAGTGGACGTGGGAGAGGGCGCACAGATACGCAGTATTTT. As protein: CASSGRGRGRTDTQYF.

The CDR3 bases are TGTGCCAGTAGGTCTTGGGGACAGGGACTAGATACGCAGTATTTT. It is translated as CASRSWGQGLDTQYF. The rearrangement joins TRBV19 to TRBJ2-3, with 9 bases lining up with TRBD1. V was pared by 6 bases and J by 5 bases, with 9 bases of the junction left unmatched. The CDR3 sequence is 15 residues long. The germline CDR1 and CDR2 sequences are LNHDA and SQIVND (reference sequence).

The V and J genes are TRBV28 and TRBJ1-5, with unresolved D. Germline loops: CDR1 MDHEN, CDR2 SYDVKM. Trimming shortened V by 11 bases and J by 5 bases, and 19 bases separated the two germline ends. The CDR3 has 14 amino acids. The CDR3 coding sequence is TGTGCCGGGGTAGATATTATGTCTGATCAGCCCCAGCATTTT. Translation gives CAGVDIMSDQPQHF.

The rearrangement uses TRBV5-1 and TRBJ2-1; tentatively, D is TRBD1 or TRBD2 (6 bases each). The V end was cut by 1 base, the J end by 7 bases, with 24 bases between. This CDR3 region has 18 residues. Germline CDR1 and CDR2: SGHRS and YFSETQ. Here the CDR3 DNA reads TGCGCCAGCAGCTTGTCTCTAGCTGTGGGGGCGGGGATGAATGAGCAGTTCTTC. It encodes CASSLSLAVGAGMNEQFF.

The chain recombines TRBV6-2 or TRBV6-3 with TRBJ1-5; D not certain. Germline CDR1 reads MNHEY; CDR2 reads SVGEGT. The CDR3 loop spans 15 amino acids. V lost 0 bases and J lost 0, with 6 bases in between. Here the CDR3 DNA reads TGTGCCAGCAGTTACTCAGAATATAGCAATCAGCCCCAGCATTTT. Protein product: CASSYSEYSNQPQHF.

This chain connects TRBV19 to TRBJ2-2, with 9 bases identical to TRBD1. V lost 6 bases to trimming and J lost 5 bases; unmatched junction nucleotides: 4. Germline CDR1 LNHDA, CDR2 SQIVND (reference sequence). The CDR3 extends over 14 amino acids. The CDR3 is CASRLQGATGELFF. In DNA form, the CDR3 reads TGTGCCAGTAGATTACAGGGGGCGACCGGGGAGCTGTTTTTT.

The gene calls are TRBV11-2 and TRBJ2-7; either TRBD1 or TRBD2 may supply D (5 bases each). Trimming stripped 1 base from V and 6 bases from J, with 13 bases between. CDR3 size: 14 residues. Per the germline V gene, CDR1 is SGHAT and CDR2 is FQNNGV. The CDR3 spells CASSLVEGSGEQYF. As DNA, the CDR3 is TGTGCCAGCAGCTTAGTTGAGGGGTCGGGCGAGCAGTACTTC.

A single count supports this clone. This chain links TRBV19 with TRBJ2-1, with 9 nucleotides matching TRBD1. J lost 8 bases, V lost 5 bases, and 7 bases had no gene match. CDR1 LNHDA and CDR2 SQIVND come from the germline V gene (reference sequence). This CDR3 contains 14 residues. CDR3 nucleotide sequence: TGTGCCAGTAGTTCCGGACAGGGGTGGGATGAGCAGTTCTTC. This translates into CASSSGQGWDEQFF.

V and J are TRBV6-2 or TRBV6-3 and TRBJ2-2; no reliable D call. CDR3 length equals 18 residues. The ends were cut back, 2 bases at V and 4 bases at J, with 20 bases in the middle. Per the germline V gene, CDR1 is MNHEY and CDR2 is SVGEGT. CDR3 sequence (DNA): TGTGCCAGCAGTTACAGTGCGAGCGAAGCCCCGTCCACCGGGGAGCTGTTTTTT. This translates into CASSYSASEAPSTGELFF.

The chain carries TRBV19 and TRBJ2-6; 7 nucleotides match TRBD1. The trim removed 6 bases at V and 3 bases at J, leaving 5 bases unmatched. Germline V CDR1 and CDR2: LNHDA, SQIVND (reference sequence). There are 15 residues in the CDR3. The DNA for the CDR3 is TGTGCCAGTAGGCTCGACAGGGATGGGGCCAACGTCCTGACTTTC. Translating gives CASRLDRDGANVLTF.

The chain combines TRBV5-4 with TRBJ1-3; D unresolved. Trimming pared 10 bases from V and 0 bases from J, leaving 8 bases between. The CDR3 extends over 12 amino acids. The germline V gene has CDR1 SGHNT and CDR2 YYREEE (reference sequence). In nucleotides, the CDR3 is TGTGCCTGCGGGCCCTCTGGAAACACCATATATTTT. Translation: CACGPSGNTIYF.

A remark on this clone: The junction differs from germline at one of its ends, possibly a read error. V usage is TRBV9 and J usage is TRBJ1-6; D remains ambiguous. The CDR3 extends over 14 amino acids. Germline V CDR1 and CDR2: SGDLS, YYNGEE. CDR3 amino acids: CASSASTYNSPLHF. In nucleotides, the CDR3 is TGTGCCAGCAGCGCGAGCACCTACAATTCACCCCTCCACTTT.

The V and J genes are TRBV5-4 and TRBJ1-4; D ambiguous. Trimming took off 5 bases at V and 7 bases at J, with 12 bases between the two ends. The CDR3 runs to 13 residues. CDR1 is SGHNT and CDR2 is YYREEE in the germline V gene (reference sequence). The CDR3 reads CASSLDGVEKLFF. The CDR3 DNA reads as TGTGCCAGCAGTCTTGATGGGGTTGAAAAACTGTTTTTT.

The V gene is TRBV6-5, the J gene TRBJ1-6, with a possible D match to TRBD1 (6 bases). Germline V lookup: CDR1 MNHEY, CDR2 SVGAGI. Trimming removed 0 bases from V and 10 bases from J, with 16 bases in between. The CDR3 has 16 residues. The chain's CDR3 is CASSYSLAGGGSPLHF. CDR3 nucleotide sequence: TGTGCCAGCAGTTACTCGCTCGCGGGGGGCGGCTCACCCCTCCACTTT.

The chain combines TRBV6-5 with TRBJ2-1; TRBD2 aligns across 7 bases. Trimming removed 6 bases from V and 4 bases from J; junction bases left unmatched: 9. The V gene's germline CDR1 is MNHEY and CDR2 SVGAGI. This CDR3 is 15 amino acids long. CDR3 amino acids: CASRPSGGPYNEQFF. The CDR3 nucleotides read TGTGCCAGCAGGCCCTCGGGGGGTCCTTACAATGAGCAGTTCTTC.

This clone was found once. The chain joins TRBV6-5 to TRBJ1-2; D perhaps matches TRBD1 (5 bases). V dropped 7 bases and J dropped 0 bases, with 15 bases sitting between them. The CDR3 consists of 15 residues. Germline assignment: CDR1 MNHEY and CDR2 SVGAGI. As DNA, the CDR3 is TGTGCCAGCACCCCCGGGACCTCACCTAACTATGGCTACACCTTC. It codes for CASTPGTSPNYGYTF.

The chain joins TRBV7-3 to TRBJ2-7, with D hard to call. V was clipped by 2 bases and J by 5 bases, with 10 bases between them. Germline V gene sequence: CDR1 SGHTA, CDR2 FQGTGA. The CDR3 has 13 amino acids. The CDR3 region is CASSLSREDEQYF. In DNA, the CDR3 is TGTGCCAGCAGCTTATCTAGAGAGGACGAGCAGTACTTC.

The chain is built from TRBV19 and TRBJ2-5; 8 nucleotides align to TRBD2. The ends lost 7 bases at V and 4 bases at J; junction bases unmatched: 14. This CDR3 is built from 16 residues. CDR1 is LNHDA, CDR2 SQIVND, per germline (reference sequence). In DNA form, the CDR3 reads TGTGCCAGTACTAGCGGGCCGGGTCAGGTTGGAGAGACCCAGTACTTC. This sequence encodes CASTSGPGQVGETQYF.

The chain employs TRBV28 and TRBJ1-2; TRBD1 matches at 9 bases. The CDR3 runs 18 residues. Germline values: CDR1 MDHEN, CDR2 SYDVKM. Unmatched junction bases numbered 18, after V lost 5 bases and J lost 5 bases. CDR3 nucleotide sequence: TGTGCCAGCAGTCTACGTAGGACAGGGGACCTAATATTATATGGCTACACCTTC. Translation gives CASSLRRTGDLILYGYTF.

DNA of the CDR3: TGTGCCAGCAGCTCGGGACGGTATACGCAGTATTTT. It specifies CASSSGRYTQYF. V gene TRBV7-2 combines with J gene TRBJ2-3, with D perhaps matching TRBD1 or TRBD2 (5 bases each). The V gene lost 4 bases and the J gene lost 7 bases, with 9 bases spanning the gap. CDR3 length: 12 amino acids. The germline V gene has CDR1 SGHTA and CDR2 FQGNSA.

CDR3 loop: CASSSLPMQSPYNSPLHF. For the CDR3, the DNA is TGTGCCAGCAGCTCCCTCCCGATGCAATCACCCTATAATTCACCCCTCCACTTT. The V gene is TRBV21-1, the J gene TRBJ1-6. TRBV21-1 is a documented pseudogene. The CDR3 runs to 18 residues.